This TCR beta chain was documented in a study of shared clonotypes between healthy human individuals. In the study overall: Three CD4 naive, three CD4 memory, two CD8 naive and one CD8 memory plate were used per donor.

Only in-frame clones appear in the TCRdb table, and some are missing; sequencing was by immunoSEQ multiplex PCR. The sample lists about 800,000 clones; around 96% were seen once. With regard to this clone: Other DNA sequences in this specimen translate into the identical CDR3.

Positive CCR7 selection of CD45RO-negative cells yielded the naive CD8 cells, and terminally differentiated effector memory CD45RA+ cells were excluded. Germline CDR1 SGDLS, CDR2 YYNGEE. This CDR3 is 15 amino acids long. Deletions cut 0 bases from V and 0 bases from J, with 8 bases between. The J gene is TRBJ2-3, the V gene TRBV9; perhaps TRBD2 as D (6 bases). Sequences were obtained from naive CD8+ T cells sorted from blood. The clonotype comes from a man under 40 in good health. This CDR3 reads CASSVAGGSTDTQYF. CDR3 nucleotide sequence: TGTGCCAGCAGCGTAGCAGGAGGGAGCACAGATACGCAGTATTTT.